The 19 T cell receptor beta chains presented below share a single source sample, sequenced in a study of T-cell reconstitution after alpha-beta-depleted transplantation in children listed by TCRdb under 2016. Library generation was performed with PCR. The sequencer listed for this sample is Illumina HiSeq 2500. Molecular barcoding was employed in the preparation of TCR libraries, with unique molecular identifiers being used to normalize TCRbeta repertoire quantification. TCRdb reprocessed the public reads (quality trimming at Q25 with fastp, clone calling with MiXCR) and kept in-frame beta chains. Under each unique CDR3 protein, matching rows form one entry showing the most common genes and DNA. This sample has about 200,000 distinct CDR3 sequences in its table, and 5% to 7.5% of those were observed once. The ten largest clones capture roughly 4.8% of the sample. The meaning of the sample's treatment or condition label: allogeneic hematopoietic cell transplantation with graft depleted of TCRalphabeta T cells and CD19 B cells.

The sequencing used PBMCs, collected before TCRalphabeta/CD19-depleted stem cell transplant. The receptor set was obtained from a girl in the first two years of life with combined immunodeficiency, due to receive a stem cell transplant.

V gene TRBV29-1 combines with J gene TRBJ1-4; no clear D gene. The CDR3 length is 12 residues. Germline V lookup: CDR1 SQVTM, CDR2 ANQGSEA. Trimming removed 4 bases at V and 3 bases at J, with 6 bases between. The CDR3 spells CSVGLPNEKLFF. CDR3 DNA: TGCAGCGTTGGGCTACCTAATGAAAAACTGTTTTTT.

This sequence joins TRBV7-3 and TRBJ2-7; TRBD1 or TRBD2 may be the D gene (6 bases each). Trimming left V 2 bases short and J 5 bases short, with 13 bases between. Germline V gene data show CDR1 as SGHTA and CDR2 as FQGTGA. This CDR3 region has 14 residues. The CDR3 protein is CASSLSGAADEQYF. CDR3 sequence (DNA): TGTGCCAGCAGCTTATCGGGGGCGGCCGACGAGCAGTACTTC.

This clonotype was counted at least ten times. The chain links TRBV29-1 to TRBJ2-7; 7 nucleotides match TRBD1. CDR1 and CDR2 (germline): SQVTM, ANQGSEA. The CDR3 sequence is 13 residues long. Unmatched junction bases numbered 3, after V lost 4 bases and J lost 0 bases. The CDR3 DNA follows: TGCAGCGTTGCTGGGACAGTCTCCTACGAGCAGTACTTC. Its protein product is CSVAGTVSYEQYF.

The rearrangement links TRBV20-1 to TRBJ2-7; a weak D match, TRBD1 (6 bases). The germline CDR1 and CDR2 sequences are DFQATT and SNEGSKA (reference sequence). V was pared by 3 bases and J by 2 bases, with 14 bases between. CDR3 length equals 14 residues. The CDR3 here is CSASSRDTPYEQYF. The CDR3 nucleotides are TGCAGTGCTAGCTCCCGGGACACCCCCTACGAGCAGTACTTC.

This clonotype was recorded at least ten times. The chain links TRBV20-1 to TRBJ2-7; 7 bases are a match to TRBD2. V shed 3 bases and J 6 bases; nucleotides not matched to a gene: 5. The CDR3 contains 12 residues. From germline, CDR1 is DFQATT and CDR2 SNEGSKA (reference sequence). The CDR3 reads CSASGRSIEQYF. The CDR3 DNA sequence: TGCAGTGCTAGCGGGAGGTCGATCGAGCAGTACTTC.

In its sample, this clonotype was seen many times. This sequence joins TRBV29-1 and TRBJ2-1; 10 nucleotides agree with TRBD2. Trimming at V came to 6 bases and at J to 4 bases, leaving 6 bases not matched to a gene. CDR3 size: 14 residues. Germline V CDR1 and CDR2: SQVTM, ANQGSEA. CDR3: CSVETSGRYNEQFF. The CDR3 DNA sequence: TGCAGCGTAGAGACTAGCGGGCGATACAATGAGCAGTTCTTC.

This clonotype was seen at least ten times. The chain is built from TRBV12-3 or TRBV12-4 and TRBJ2-7; perhaps TRBD2 as D (5 bases). This CDR3 comprises 13 residues. V lost 0 bases to trimming and J lost 4 bases, with 7 bases between them. The CDR3 reads CASSLAWEYEQYF. CDR3 in DNA: TGTGCCAGCAGTTTAGCGTGGGAGTACGAGCAGTACTTC.

This rearrangement joins TRBV12-3 or TRBV12-4 to TRBJ2-5, with D unclear. The V end was cut by 3 bases, the J end by 9 bases, with 11 bases between. The CDR3 totals 12 residues. The CDR3 spells CASSLSVGPQYF. CDR3 sequence (DNA): TGTGCCAGCAGTTTGAGCGTCGGCCCCCAGTACTTC.

To note about this clonotype: One base away lies a much larger clone, so this may be a sequencing read error. The J gene is TRBJ2-1, the V gene TRBV10-3; D may correspond to TRBD1 or TRBD2 (6 bases each). In germline, CDR1 is ENHRY, CDR2 SYGVKD. The CDR3 runs to 15 residues. The germline V and J ends were trimmed by 10 bases and 4 bases, with 20 bases remaining between them. Here the CDR3 DNA reads TGTGCCACCCGAATGGGGGCGGGGTTGTACAATGAGCAGTTCTTC. This sequence encodes CATRMGAGLYNEQFF.

This clonotype was detected many times. The chain employs TRBV28 and TRBJ2-7; D is possibly TRBD2 (6 bases). CDR1 and CDR2 from the germline V gene are MDHEN and SYDVKM. The CDR3 is made up of 15 amino acids. Trimming removed 3 bases from V and 3 bases from J, with 15 bases in between. CDR3 region: CASSFTRDWYYEQYF. The CDR3 nucleotides are TGTGCCAGCAGTTTTACCCGGGACTGGTACTACGAGCAGTACTTC. The full variable domain, its missing parts supplied by reference TRBV28 and TRBJ2-7, is DVKVTQSSRYLVKRTGEKVFLECVQDMDHENMFWYRQDPGLGLRLIYFSYDVKMKEKGDIPEGYSVSREKKERFSLILESASTNQTSMYLCASSFTRDWYYEQYFGPGTRLTVT.

The chain links TRBV4-3 to TRBJ1-5, with a weak D call TRBD1 (5 bases). V lost 0 bases to trimming and J lost 7 bases, with 10 bases between them. CDR1 and CDR2 from the germline V gene are LGHNA and YSLEER. The CDR3 consists of 14 residues. The DNA of the CDR3 is TGCGCCAGCAGCCAAGACCCAGGGAGACAGCCCCAGCATTTT. Protein: CASSQDPGRQPQHF.

This clonotype has a count of ten or more. The chain joins TRBV28 to TRBJ2-7; a possible D gene is TRBD1 (5 bases). V lost 3 bases and J lost 10, with 13 bases in between. The CDR3 contains 12 residues. Germline V gene sequence: CDR1 MDHEN, CDR2 SYDVKM. This CDR3 is CASSLGRRYQYF. In DNA, the CDR3 is TGTGCCAGCAGTTTGGGGCGGCGGTATCAGTACTTC.

In this sample, this clonotype turned up many times. This sequence joins TRBV7-2 and TRBJ2-5, with 8 bases identical to TRBD1. The CDR3 runs 15 residues. The germline gives CDR1 SGHTA, CDR2 FQGNSA. The J segment lost 5 bases and the V segment lost 5 bases, leaving 10 bases of the junction unmatched. The DNA for the CDR3 is TGTGCCAGCAGCCCCCATGGACAGGGTTTGGAGACCCAGTACTTC. Its translation: CASSPHGQGLETQYF.

This clonotype is labeled as medium-sized. This chain links TRBV13 with TRBJ2-1, with 10 bases that match TRBD2. Germline V CDR1 and CDR2: PRHDT, FYEKMQ (reference sequence). CDR3 length: 16 residues. J gave up 8 bases and V 2 bases, and 9 bases lay outside the gene matches. The CDR3 DNA reads TGTGCCAGCAGCTTACAGCGGGGGGGATATGTTGATGAGCAGTTCTTC. Residues: CASSLQRGGYVDEQFF.

This clonotype came up many times. The chain joins TRBV29-1 to TRBJ1-1; D possibly corresponds to TRBD1 (6 bases). The germline V and J ends were trimmed by 1 base and 1 base, with 7 bases remaining between them. The germline V gene has CDR1 SQVTM and CDR2 ANQGSEA. CDR3 length equals 13 residues. DNA of the CDR3: TGCAGCGTTGAAGGGACAGCGAACACTGAAGCTTTCTTT. It specifies CSVEGTANTEAFF. The whole variable domain, remainder taken from reference TRBV29-1 and TRBJ1-1, is SAVISQKPSRDICQRGTSLTIQCQVDSQVTMMFWYRQQPGQSLTLIATANQGSEATYESGFVIDKFPISRPNLTFSTLTVSNMSPEDSSIYLCSVEGTANTEAFFGQGTRLTVV.

This clonotype was seen at least ten times. J is TRBJ2-1 and V is TRBV27; the D gene is possibly TRBD1 (6 bases). The CDR3 is 15 amino acids. Trimming shortened V by 2 bases and J by 9 bases, and 17 bases separated the two germline ends. In germline, CDR1 is MNHEY, CDR2 SMNVEV (reference sequence). The CDR3 sequence is CASSLTAGAVGEQFF. The CDR3 DNA is TGTGCCAGCAGTTTAACGGCAGGGGCGGTGGGTGAGCAGTTCTTC.

This clonotype showed up many times. V is TRBV12-3 or TRBV12-4 and J is TRBJ2-2, with TRBD2 matching 10 bases. The V and J ends lost 6 bases and 5 bases, in that order; junction bases with no gene match: 6. The length of the CDR3 is 15 residues. The CDR3 DNA sequence: TGTGCCAGCAGATTCACTAGCGGGGTTACCGGGGAGCTGTTTTTT. It codes for CASRFTSGVTGELFF.

This clonotype was counted many times. J is TRBJ2-2 and V is TRBV20-1, with 8 bases identical to TRBD1. The CDR3 length is 17 residues. Germline V lookup: CDR1 DFQATT, CDR2 SNEGSKA (reference sequence). J lost 2 bases, V lost 5 bases, and 13 bases had no gene match. The CDR3: CSAPRDRFKVNTGELFF. The CDR3 DNA reads as TGCAGTGCTCCCCGGGACAGGTTTAAGGTTAACACCGGGGAGCTGTTTTTT.

This clonotype has at least ten counts. The gene calls are TRBV11-2 and TRBJ2-1, with TRBD2 matching over 11 bases. The CDR3 length is 16 residues. The germline V gene encodes CDR1 SGHAT and CDR2 FQNNGV. With V trimmed by 10 bases and J by 7 bases, 15 bases remained unmatched. CDR3 sequence reads: CAIAMISGGAKNEQFF. The CDR3 DNA follows: TGTGCCATTGCAATGATTAGCGGGGGGGCCAAGAATGAGCAGTTCTTC.